The sequence of this T cell receptor beta chain was determined in a study of shared clonotypes between healthy human individuals. Study conclusions and caveats: Depth of sequencing was expected to influence donor clonotype sharing.

The length of the CDR3 is 13 residues. The germline gives CDR1 MNHNS, CDR2 SASEGT. Trimming took off 10 bases at V and 5 bases at J, with 17 bases between the two ends. Deep-level running was used for the assay. TCRdb's copy holds only in-frame clones and misses some; the assay was immunoSEQ multiplex PCR. In the table there are a few hundred thousand clones, 77% of which are singletons. On this clone: The target antigen is unknown.

This TCR was recovered from a woman in her 40s in good health. Some clones in this sample may be carry-over from other donors' samples. The V call is TRBV6-1, the J call TRBJ1-2; D might be TRBD1 (5 bases). Input material: PBMCs. The CDR3 DNA follows: TGTGCCATCTATAATCAGGGAGGGTATGGCTACACCTTC. It encodes CAIYNQGGYGYTF.